Presented here are 15 T cell receptor beta chains from one specimen sequenced in a study of blood T cells in healthy people across ages (dated by TCRdb to the mid-2010s). The protocol used for the library was 5' RACE. The run used an Illumina HiSeq 2500. A second 7 to 11 cycle PCR used a sample-barcoded 5' primer and a J-beta primer mix. TCRdb applied fastp at Q25 and MiXCR to the public reads, then kept only in-frame beta chains. Entries that share a CDR3 protein sequence are merged under the most common genes and DNA. This sample has 500,000 to 650,000 distinct CDR3 sequences in its table, and about 26% of those were observed once. The ten largest make up 3% to 4% of the sample. These data were also reused for a study on T cells of mothers and their children.

Sequencing input: blood. These receptors came from a boy younger than 10 in good health.

V and J are TRBV27 and TRBJ2-5, with TRBD1 matching over 8 bases. The CDR3 contains 14 residues. Germline CDR1 MNHEY, CDR2 SMNVEV (reference sequence). J gave up 4 bases and V 1 base, and 2 bases lay outside the gene matches. The CDR3 nucleotides read TGTGCCAGCAGTTTATTCAGGGGGCTAGAGACCCAGTACTTC. Its protein is CASSLFRGLETQYF.

This clonotype has a handful of counts. This chain uses TRBV29-1 with TRBJ1-2; 7 positions match TRBD1. Trimming removed 6 bases from V and 4 bases from J; junction bases left unmatched: 8. CDR1 is SQVTM, CDR2 ANQGSEA, per germline. The CDR3 runs to 13 residues. CDR3 bases: TGCAGCGTGGTAATCGGACAGGCCTATGGCTACACCTTC. Its protein product is CSVVIGQAYGYTF.

This clonotype was detected a few times. The chain carries TRBV20-1 and TRBJ2-1; D ambiguous. The V gene's germline CDR1 is DFQATT and CDR2 SNEGSKA (reference sequence). There are 14 residues in the CDR3. The V end lost 6 bases, the J end lost 7 bases, and 19 bases lay between the germline ends. CDR3 DNA: TGCAGTGCCAGGATAGGATTATCCTGGAATGAGCAGTTCTTC. Its translation: CSARIGLSWNEQFF.

The chain is built from TRBV6-1 and TRBJ1-1; D gene uncertain. V was clipped by 5 bases and J by 3 bases, with 16 bases between them. Germline CDR1 and CDR2: MNHNS and SASEGT. There are 15 residues in the CDR3. As DNA, the CDR3 is TGTGCCAGCAGTCCGACATCCTGGGCCGACACTGAAGCTTTCTTT. Translating it yields CASSPTSWADTEAFF.

The chain links TRBV20-1 to TRBJ2-4; a weak D match, TRBD1 (5 bases). This CDR3 region has 14 residues. From germline, CDR1 is DFQATT and CDR2 SNEGSKA (reference sequence). V lost 3 bases and J 2 bases, leaving 11 bases between the germline ends. The CDR3 DNA sequence: TGCAGTGCTAGGGCCACAGGTTCCAAAAACATTCAGTACTTC. Amino acids: CSARATGSKNIQYF.

This rearrangement joins TRBV21-1 to TRBJ2-1; the tabulated D call, TRBD1, remains unverified against the DNA. TRBV21-1 is noted as a pseudogene. CDR3 length equals 18 residues. CDR3 region: CASPPSYRGRGDYNEQFF. CDR3 sequence (DNA): TGTGCCAGCCCCCCATCATACAGGGGGCGAGGGGACTACAATGAGCAGTTCTTC.

This clonotype has only a few counts. The V gene is TRBV20-1, the J gene TRBJ1-3, with no clear D. Trimming removed 0 bases at V and 2 bases at J, with 8 bases between. In germline, CDR1 is DFQATT, CDR2 SNEGSKA (reference sequence). The CDR3 extends over 14 amino acids. CDR3 nucleotide sequence: TGCAGTGCTAGAGATGGGAGTGCTGGAAACACCATATATTTT. Translating gives CSARDGSAGNTIYF.

This chain joins TRBV20-1 and TRBJ2-5, with 9 bases identical to TRBD2. The length of the CDR3 is 13 residues. CDR1 and CDR2 from the germline V gene are DFQATT and SNEGSKA (reference sequence). V gave up 7 bases and J gave up 2 bases; unmatched junction bases: 5. The CDR3 here is CSDASGIQETQYF. The CDR3 bases are TGCAGTGATGCTAGCGGGATACAAGAGACCCAGTACTTC.

The chain recombines TRBV2 with TRBJ2-5; D might be TRBD1 (6 bases). Germline V gene data show CDR1 as SNHLY and CDR2 as FYNNEI. The CDR3 runs to 14 residues. V was trimmed by 4 bases and J by 5 bases, leaving 14 bases between them. The DNA of the CDR3 is TGTGCCAGCAGTGCGGCCAGGGGCGCGGAGACCCAGTACTTC. This codes for CASSAARGAETQYF.

The chain uses TRBV13 and TRBJ2-1; 9 nucleotides agree with TRBD2. CDR3 size: 15 residues. The ends lost 6 bases at V and 3 bases at J; junction bases unmatched: 6. Germline CDR1 and CDR2: PRHDT and FYEKMQ (reference sequence). The CDR3, as DNA: TGTGCCAGCAGTGTTAGCGGGAGACTCTACAATGAGCAGTTCTTC. Encoded protein: CASSVSGRLYNEQFF.

In DNA form, the CDR3 reads TGTGCCAGCAGTCGGCCACAGGGCCAGCAGTACTTC. Translating gives CASSRPQGQQYF. The J gene is TRBJ2-5, the V gene TRBV6-5; a weak D match, TRBD1 (6 bases). Germline lookup yields CDR1 MNHEY and CDR2 SVGAGI. V was pared by 5 bases and J by 11 bases, with 15 bases between. This CDR3 has 12 amino acids.

The sample holds one count of this clonotype. The rearrangement joins TRBV12-5 to TRBJ2-7; TRBD2 matches at 10 bases. The CDR3 has 15 residues. V lost 2 bases to trimming and J lost 3 bases; unmatched junction nucleotides: 4. Germline V lookup: CDR1 LGHNT, CDR2 FRNRAP. The CDR3 protein is CASGLWIAGGYEQYF. The CDR3 DNA reads TGTGCTAGTGGTTTGTGGATAGCGGGGGGCTACGAGCAGTACTTC.

V and J are TRBV7-9 and TRBJ2-3; D might be TRBD2 (5 bases). Germline V gene data show CDR1 as SEHNR and CDR2 as FQNEAQ (reference sequence). This CDR3 region has 14 residues. V lost 3 bases to trimming and J lost 2 bases, with 9 bases between them. CDR3: CASSFTGITDTQYF. CDR3 in DNA: TGTGCCAGCAGCTTCACCGGGATCACAGATACGCAGTATTTT.

This clonotype was counted a few times. The chain employs TRBV4-3 and TRBJ1-2, with D maybe TRBD1 (6 bases). V lost 3 bases and J lost 4, with 15 bases in between. Germline assignment: CDR1 LGHNA and CDR2 YSLEER. CDR3 size: 15 residues. The CDR3 spells CASSQQGRRGYGYTF. In nucleotides, the CDR3 is TGCGCCAGCAGCCAGCAGGGGAGGCGAGGCTATGGCTACACCTTC.

In this sample, this clonotype turned up a few times. The chain is built from TRBV27 and TRBJ2-7, with TRBD1 matching over 9 bases. J lost 6 bases, V lost 4 bases, and 10 bases had no gene match. CDR1 is MNHEY and CDR2 is SMNVEV in the germline V gene (reference sequence). The CDR3 sequence is 15 residues long. CDR3 nucleotide sequence: TGTGCCAGCAGTTCGCCGGGGACAGGGTTATCCGAGCAGTACTTC. As protein: CASSSPGTGLSEQYF.